This TCR beta chain was observed in a study of glioma-infiltrating T cells after dendritic cell vaccination. Measured with immunoSEQ multiplex PCR; TCRdb has only the in-frame clones, and not every one. The sample shows 90,000 to 140,000 clones, around 90% of them seen only once. Time point here: after dendritic cell vaccination, including at tumor progression/relapse. All glioblastoma patients lacked an isocitrate dehydrogenase mutation. The sequence came from a human donor with glioblastoma. The sample was blood, taken after dendritic cell vaccination.

CDR3 bases: TGCGCCAGCAGCTTGGGCGGCGGGAGGGCCGACGAGCAGTACTTC. As protein: CASSLGGGRADEQYF. The rearrangement uses TRBV5-1 and TRBJ2-7; 9 bases align to TRBD2. The junction had 6 bases not matched to a gene; V was cut back by 0 bases and J by 5 bases. CDR1 and CDR2 from the germline V gene are SGHRS and YFSETQ. The CDR3 length is 15 residues.